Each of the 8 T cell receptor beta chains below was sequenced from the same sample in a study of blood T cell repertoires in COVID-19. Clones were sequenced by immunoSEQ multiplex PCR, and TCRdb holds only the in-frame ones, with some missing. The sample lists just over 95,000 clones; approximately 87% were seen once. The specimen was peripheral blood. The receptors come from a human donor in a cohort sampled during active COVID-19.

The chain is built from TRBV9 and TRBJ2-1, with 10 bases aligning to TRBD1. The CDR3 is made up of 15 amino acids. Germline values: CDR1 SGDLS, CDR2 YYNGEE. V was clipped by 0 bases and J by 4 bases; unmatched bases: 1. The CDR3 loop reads CASSVGQGAYNEQFF. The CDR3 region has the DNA TGTGCCAGCAGCGTAGGACAGGGGGCTTACAATGAGCAGTTCTTC.

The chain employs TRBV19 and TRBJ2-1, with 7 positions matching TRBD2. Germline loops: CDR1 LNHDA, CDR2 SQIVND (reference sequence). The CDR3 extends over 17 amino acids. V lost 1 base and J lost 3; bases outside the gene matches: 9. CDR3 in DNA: TGTGCCAGTAGTATAGGTTTCGGGCGGGGGAACTACAATGAGCAGTTCTTC. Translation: CASSIGFGRGNYNEQFF.

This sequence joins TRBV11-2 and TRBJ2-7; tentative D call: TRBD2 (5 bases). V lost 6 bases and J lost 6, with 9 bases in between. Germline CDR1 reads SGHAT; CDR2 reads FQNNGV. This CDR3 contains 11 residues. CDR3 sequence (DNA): TGTGCCAGCAGTAGCGCTCTCGAGCAGTACTTC. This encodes CASSSALEQYF.

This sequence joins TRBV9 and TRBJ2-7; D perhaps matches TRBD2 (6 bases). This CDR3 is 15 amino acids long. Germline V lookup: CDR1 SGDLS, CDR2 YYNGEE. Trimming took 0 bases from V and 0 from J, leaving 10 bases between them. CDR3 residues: CASSVGRASSYEQYF. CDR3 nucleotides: TGTGCCAGCAGCGTAGGGAGGGCCAGCTCCTACGAGCAGTACTTC. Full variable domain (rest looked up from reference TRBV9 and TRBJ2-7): DSGVTQTPKHLITATGQRVTLRCSPRSGDLSVYWYQQSLDQGLQFLIQYYNGEERAKGNILERFSAQQFPDLHSELNLSSLELGDSALYFCASSVGRASSYEQYFGPGTRLTVT.

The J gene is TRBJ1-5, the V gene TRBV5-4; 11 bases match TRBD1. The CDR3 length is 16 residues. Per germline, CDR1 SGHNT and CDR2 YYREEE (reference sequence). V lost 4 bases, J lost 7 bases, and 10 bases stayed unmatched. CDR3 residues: CASSPGGQGAGQPQHF. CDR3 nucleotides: TGTGCCAGCAGCCCGGGCGGACAGGGGGCCGGGCAGCCCCAGCATTTT.

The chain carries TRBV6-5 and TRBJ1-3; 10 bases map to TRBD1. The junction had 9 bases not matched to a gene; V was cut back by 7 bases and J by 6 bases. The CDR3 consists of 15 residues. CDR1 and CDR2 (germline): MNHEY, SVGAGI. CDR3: CASTRTGGRENTIYF. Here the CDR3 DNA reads TGTGCCAGCACCCGGACAGGGGGGCGAGAAAACACCATATATTTT.

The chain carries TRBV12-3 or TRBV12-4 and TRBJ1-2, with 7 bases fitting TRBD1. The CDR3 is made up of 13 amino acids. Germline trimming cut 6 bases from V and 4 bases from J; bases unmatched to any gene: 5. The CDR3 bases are TGTGCCAGCAGCACCGACAGGGTCTATGGCTACACCTTC. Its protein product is CASSTDRVYGYTF.

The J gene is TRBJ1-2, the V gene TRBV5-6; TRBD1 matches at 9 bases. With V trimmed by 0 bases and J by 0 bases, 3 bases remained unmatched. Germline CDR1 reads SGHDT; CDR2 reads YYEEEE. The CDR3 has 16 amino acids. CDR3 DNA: TGTGCCAGCAGCTTGGGACAGGGGGGAGCTAACTATGGCTACACCTTC. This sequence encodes CASSLGQGGANYGYTF.